The 25 T cell receptor beta chains given below trace back to one sample, sequenced in a study of shared clonotypes between healthy human individuals. Assay used: immunoSEQ multiplex PCR; TCRdb lists only in-frame clones, some missing. Among approximately 1,000,000 clones listed, approximately 75% were seen once. Specimen: memory CD4+ T cells from PBMCs. Subset described: CD45RA-negative fraction. The receptor source for this set is a man in his late teens or twenties in good health. Some clones in this sample may be carry-over from other donors' samples.

The V gene is TRBV13, the J gene TRBJ2-7; D remains ambiguous. V was clipped by 0 bases and J by 4 bases, with 10 bases between them. The CDR3 totals 14 residues. The germline CDR1 and CDR2 sequences are PRHDT and FYEKMQ (reference sequence). The CDR3 is CASSLGPVLYEQYF. CDR3 nucleotide sequence: TGTGCCAGCAGCTTAGGTCCAGTTCTGTACGAGCAGTACTTC.

CDR3 amino acids: CASSSPGEPYGYTF. The CDR3 coding sequence is TGCGCCAGCAGCTCGCCGGGAGAACCCTATGGCTACACCTTC. The V call is TRBV5-1, the J call TRBJ1-2; D not resolved. The germline gives CDR1 SGHRS, CDR2 YFSETQ. Trimming left V 3 bases short and J 4 bases short, with 13 bases between. This CDR3 is 14 amino acids long.

On this clone: Its ends do not fully match the called genes, so a read error is possible. Other DNA sequences in this sample translate to the same CDR3. This sequence joins TRBV28 and TRBJ1-5; D possibly corresponds to TRBD1 (5 bases). This CDR3 spans 16 amino acids. In germline, CDR1 is MDHEN, CDR2 SYDVKM. CDR3 bases: TGTGCCAGCAGTTATGTTGGGGGATATAGCAATCAGCCCCAGCACTTT. Protein product: CASSYVGGYSNQPQHF.

This clone came up a few times. This sequence joins TRBV19 and TRBJ2-5, with no clear D. CDR1 is LNHDA, CDR2 SQIVND, per germline (reference sequence). CDR3 size: 15 residues. Trimming stripped 4 bases from V and 4 bases from J, with 16 bases between. The CDR3 DNA reads TGTGCCAGTAGTACCACGGGTTATTGGGGAGAGACCCAGTACTTC. It is translated as CASSTTGYWGETQYF.

The chain employs TRBV25-1 and TRBJ1-2; D is unclear. Trimming took off 2 bases at V and 8 bases at J, with 18 bases between the two ends. Germline loops: CDR1 MGHDK, CDR2 SYGVNS. The CDR3 runs to 15 residues. The CDR3 protein is CASSERVEASRGYTF. Written as DNA, the CDR3 is TGTGCCAGCAGTGAAAGGGTTGAGGCCTCTAGAGGCTACACCTTC.

The genes are TRBV10-3 and TRBJ2-1; D remains ambiguous. Trimming left V 3 bases short and J 10 bases short, with 19 bases between. Germline V gene sequence: CDR1 ENHRY, CDR2 SYGVKD. The CDR3 runs 15 residues. CDR3 in DNA: TGTGCCATCAGTGATTTAGGTTCTGGCGCCGACGAGCAGTTCTTC. Amino acid sequence: CAISDLGSGADEQFF.

The chain employs TRBV28 and TRBJ2-7, with D possibly matching TRBD2 (6 bases). The CDR3 covers 18 residues. Germline CDR1 is MDHEN and CDR2 is SYDVKM. With 2 bases removed from V and 0 bases from J, the gap between germline ends came to 20 bases. CDR3 sequence: CASSLIGGSGSYSYEQYF. As DNA, the CDR3 is TGTGCCAGCAGTTTAATTGGGGGTAGCGGAAGTTACTCCTACGAGCAGTACTTC.

Comments on this clone: A much larger clone sits a single nucleotide away, making a read error possible. The chain combines TRBV28 with TRBJ1-4; 10 bases map to TRBD1. V shed 6 bases, J shed 0 bases, and the junction held 1 base outside the gene matches. Germline loops: CDR1 MDHEN, CDR2 SYDVKM. The CDR3 length is 15 residues. This CDR3 reads CASRTGGATNEKLFF. In DNA form, the CDR3 reads TGTGCCAGCAGGACAGGGGGCGCAACTAATGAAAAACTGTTTTTT.

The rearrangement links TRBV27 to TRBJ2-7; 7 bases fit TRBD2. Germline V lookup: CDR1 MNHEY, CDR2 SMNVEV (reference sequence). The CDR3 loop spans 12 amino acids. The V segment lost 7 bases and the J segment 5 bases; nucleotides outside the gene matches: 5. For the CDR3, the DNA is TGTGCCAGCACCGGAGCGGGGAACGAGCAGTACTTC. It specifies CASTGAGNEQYF.

This chain connects TRBV29-1 to TRBJ2-5; TRBD2 matches 7 bases. V lost 3 bases and J lost 9; bases outside the gene matches: 13. Germline loops: CDR1 SQVTM, CDR2 ANQGSEA. This CDR3 region has 14 residues. For the CDR3, the DNA is TGCAGCGTTGATGAACAGACGGGGGGTTCTGCCCAGTACTTC. It specifies CSVDEQTGGSAQYF.

V gene TRBV4-1 combines with J gene TRBJ1-1; D is possibly TRBD1 (5 bases). Trimming pared 0 bases from V and 6 bases from J, leaving 17 bases between. The germline V gene has CDR1 MGHRA and CDR2 YSYEKL. CDR3 size: 16 residues. CDR3 sequence: CASSQDEGNPFAEAFF. CDR3 nucleotides: TGCGCCAGCAGCCAAGATGAGGGGAACCCATTCGCTGAAGCTTTCTTT.

V gene TRBV15 combines with J gene TRBJ2-1, with 9 bases aligning to TRBD1. The CDR3 spans 16 residues. Germline V gene data show CDR1 as LNHNV and CDR2 as YYDKDF (reference sequence). The trim removed 1 base at V and 7 bases at J, leaving 8 bases unmatched. Here the CDR3 reads CATSRGMGQGMNEQFF. The CDR3, as DNA: TGTGCCACCAGCAGAGGTATGGGACAGGGTATGAATGAGCAGTTCTTC.

This sequence joins TRBV4-1 and TRBJ2-1; 16 bases map to TRBD2. The CDR3 totals 16 residues. The V segment lost 6 bases and the J segment 13 bases; nucleotides outside the gene matches: 12. CDR1 is MGHRA, CDR2 YSYEKL, per germline. The DNA of the CDR3 is TGCGCCAGCAGACCAGGGACTGGGACTAGCGGGAGGGAACAGTTCTTC. Encoded protein: CASRPGTGTSGREQFF.

Points on this clone: The junction departs from the called germline gene at one end, perhaps through a read error. The chain joins TRBV6-7 to TRBJ1-3; unclear D gene. TRBV6-7 is an ORF for which the function is uncertain. The CDR3 totals 15 residues. This chain's CDR3 is CASPCNRTSANTIYF. The DNA of the CDR3 is TGTGCCAGCCCGTGTAATAGGACTTCTGCAAACACCATATATTTT.

The chain joins TRBV15 to TRBJ1-2; 11 bases match TRBD1. This CDR3 has 16 amino acids. The germline gives CDR1 LNHNV, CDR2 YYDKDF (reference sequence). The junction had 7 bases not matched to a gene; V was cut back by 3 bases and J by 4 bases. CDR3 in DNA: TGTGCCACCAGCAGGACAGGACAGGGGGCCTCCTATGGCTACACCTTC. Translating gives CATSRTGQGASYGYTF.

Concerning this clone itself: Distinct nucleotide sequences in the sample also encode this CDR3. This rearrangement joins TRBV2 to TRBJ2-1; 9 nucleotides line up with TRBD1. Germline-derived CDR1 and CDR2 are SNHLY and FYNNEI. V dropped 6 bases and J dropped 4; count of bases not matched to a gene: 7. The CDR3 is made up of 15 amino acids. The CDR3 is CASSRDRGLYNEQFF. DNA for the CDR3: TGTGCCAGCAGCCGAGACAGGGGGTTATACAATGAGCAGTTCTTC.

This clone was seen only once. The CDR3 nucleotides read TGCGCCAGCAGCTTGTCCGTCGGTCCGGCTGAAGCTTTCTTT. Translating it yields CASSLSVGPAEAFF. The genes are TRBV5-1 and TRBJ1-1; D remains ambiguous. The germline gives CDR1 SGHRS, CDR2 YFSETQ. The CDR3 is 14 amino acids. V dropped 1 base and J dropped 6 bases, with 13 bases sitting between them. The full variable domain, rest sourced from reference TRBV5-1 and TRBJ1-1, is KAGVTQTPRYLIKTRGQQVTLSCSPISGHRSVSWYQQTPGQGLQFLFEYFSETQRNKGNFPGRFSGRQFSNSRSEMNVSTLELGDSALYLCASSLSVGPAEAFFGQGTRLTVV.

Details on this clone: A much larger clone differs from this one at a single base, so this may be a read error. This rearrangement joins TRBV11-2 to TRBJ2-3; 8 positions agree with TRBD2. Germline loops: CDR1 SGHAT, CDR2 FQNNGV. This CDR3 is built from 14 residues. V lost 5 bases to trimming and J lost 1 base; unmatched junction nucleotides: 2. The CDR3 DNA is TGTGCCAGCAGCGTGACTAGCGGCACAGATACGCAGTATTTT. It is translated as CASSVTSGTDTQYF.

This chain connects TRBV15 to TRBJ1-1, with D possibly matching TRBD1 (6 bases). The V end lost 2 bases, the J end lost 14 bases, and 21 bases lay between the germline ends. The CDR3 is 14 residues long. Per the germline V gene, CDR1 is LNHNV and CDR2 is YYDKDF (reference sequence). Here the CDR3 reads CATSRPTDGGRLFF. The CDR3 DNA sequence: TGTGCCACCAGCAGACCTACCGACGGGGGCCGTCTCTTCTTT.

A note on this clone: At the DNA level, this CDR3 is encoded by other sequences in the same sample as well. V and J are TRBV9 and TRBJ2-3; no clear D gene. CDR3 length: 14 residues. V was shortened by 0 bases and J by 3 bases, with 8 bases between the two germline ends. CDR1 and CDR2 from the germline V gene are SGDLS and YYNGEE. CDR3 DNA sequence: TGTGCCAGCAGCGTAGAGTCGAGGACAGATACGCAGTATTTT. It is translated as CASSVESRTDTQYF.

The chain employs TRBV5-5 and TRBJ2-7; the D is unclear. CDR3 length equals 14 residues. Germline V gene lookup returns CDR1 SGHKS and CDR2 YYEKEE (reference sequence). Between the trimmed V and J ends, which lost 0 bases and 3 bases, there was a span of 10 bases. Here the CDR3 DNA reads TGTGCCAGCAGCTTGGAGGGCGCATACTACGAGCAGTACTTC. This encodes CASSLEGAYYEQYF.

This chain uses TRBV5-4 with TRBJ2-7; tentatively, D is TRBD1 or TRBD2 (5 bases each). Trimming pared 4 bases from V and 3 bases from J, leaving 11 bases between. Germline V gene sequence: CDR1 SGHNT, CDR2 YYREEE (reference sequence). CDR3 size: 13 residues. CDR3 protein: CASSRDRHYEQYF. The CDR3 region has the DNA TGTGCCAGCAGCAGGGACCGTCACTACGAGCAGTACTTC.

CDR3 bases: TGTGCCAGTAGTATTGCACAGGGAGCCGAGTACTATGGCTACACCTTC. Translation gives CASSIAQGAEYYGYTF. The V and J genes are TRBV19 and TRBJ1-2, with TRBD1 as a possible D gene (6 bases). In germline, CDR1 is LNHDA, CDR2 SQIVND (reference sequence). This CDR3 is built from 16 residues. Trimming stripped 3 bases from V and 3 bases from J, with 17 bases between.

This clone was seen only a few times. The CDR3: CAWSPGGGNQPQHF. DNA for the CDR3: TGTGCCTGGAGTCCAGGGGGCGGCAATCAGCCCCAGCATTTT. V usage is TRBV30 and J usage is TRBJ1-5; the match to TRBD1 covers 8 bases. CDR3 length: 14 residues. Germline CDR1 is GTSNPN and CDR2 is SVGIG (reference sequence). With 2 bases clipped from V and 2 bases from J, the junction kept 2 bases outside the gene matches.

The rearrangement joins TRBV6-5 to TRBJ2-3; D remains ambiguous. The CDR3 spans 10 residues. CDR1 and CDR2 from the germline V gene are MNHEY and SVGAGI. V was pared by 9 bases and J by 4 bases, with 5 bases between. The CDR3 DNA follows: TGTGCCAGTGGGGCAGATACGCAGTATTTT. Its protein product is CASGADTQYF.